The count of the clone carrying this T cell receptor (beta chain) is one. This sample was included in a study of blood T cell repertoires in COVID-19. About the study: From the United States, Italy and Spain came samples of acute and convalescent COVID-19.

In the authors' workflow: Cell counts per sample came from amplifying reference gene primers. Method: immunoSEQ multiplex PCR; TCRdb's copy keeps in-frame clones and lacks some. V, J and clone size derive from that table, while D and trimming were established from the DNA sequence. The sample yields 180,000 or so clones, 86% seen once. V lost 4 bases and J lost 9; bases outside the gene matches: 15. Germline CDR1 is MNHEY and CDR2 is SVGEGT. This CDR3 has 16 residues. This rearrangement joins TRBV6-2 or TRBV6-3 to TRBJ2-4, with TRBD1 matching over 7 bases. The receptor's source is a man aged 60 to 75 with acute or convalescent COVID-19. The sequencing sample was made of peripheral blood. This CDR3 reads CASSSRLTGPRVIQYF. CDR3 DNA sequence: TGTGCCAGCAGTTCCCGCTTGACAGGGCCTAGGGTCATTCAGTACTTC.